In this sample, the clone carrying this T cell receptor (beta chain) turned up a few times. The antigen is undetermined. The sample originates from a study of early T cells in non-severe SARS-CoV-2 infection. The study's findings and limits: Comparison of clonotypes with VDJdb favored anti-spike CD8 responses while missing private and CD4 specificities.

V was trimmed by 5 bases and J by 0 bases, leaving 14 bases between them. Germline loops: CDR1 SGHDN, CDR2 FVKESK. The CDR3 length is 15 residues. Unique molecular identifiers were affixed to single, distinct cDNA molecules. Each CDR3 protein gets one entry after TCRdb re-called the 5' RACE reads with MiXCR. The repertoire includes tens of thousands of distinct CDR3 sequences, approximately 15% of them detected once, and 10% sits in the top ten. V is TRBV14 and J is TRBJ2-7, with no clear D. The sequence was obtained from an adult who was a healthcare worker with PCR-confirmed SARS-CoV-2 infection or an uninfected control (not recorded which). The specimen comprised whole blood, sampled at baseline. The CDR3 is CASSYTTRSSYEQYF. DNA of the CDR3: TGTGCCAGCAGCTATACAACCCGGAGCTCCTACGAGCAGTACTTC.